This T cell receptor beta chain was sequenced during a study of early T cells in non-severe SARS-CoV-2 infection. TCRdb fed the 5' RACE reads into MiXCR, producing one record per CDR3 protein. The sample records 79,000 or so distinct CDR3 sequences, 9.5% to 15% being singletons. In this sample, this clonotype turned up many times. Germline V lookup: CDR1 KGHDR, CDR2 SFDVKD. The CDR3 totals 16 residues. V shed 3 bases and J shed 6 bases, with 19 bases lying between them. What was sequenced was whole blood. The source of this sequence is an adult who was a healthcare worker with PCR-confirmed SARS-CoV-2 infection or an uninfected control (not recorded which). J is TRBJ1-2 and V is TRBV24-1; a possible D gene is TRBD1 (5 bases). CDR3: CATSDQTVTVLNGYTF. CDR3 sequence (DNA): TGTGCCACCAGTGATCAGACAGTAACAGTACTCAATGGCTACACCTTC.